Listed here is a single T cell receptor (beta chain). Antigen: not known. Germline V gives CDR1 SGDLS, CDR2 YYNGEE. The CDR3 length is 15 residues. V trimming: 3 bases; J trimming: 1 base; junction bases outside the gene matches: 5. Donors counted as nominally healthy when sampled, yet unrecorded immune exposures were likely. The data were taken from a study of cytomegalovirus exposure and HLA in healthy donors. The PCR was carried out with 60 Vbeta primers and 13 Jbeta primers. The repertoire was sequenced with immunoSEQ multiplex PCR; TCRdb's copy has only in-frame clones and lacks some. This sample has 100,000 to 120,000 clones, with just over 75% found just once. Study results and caveats: For presence/absence analyses, sequencing depth was assumed to be roughly uniform across donors. Highly shared variants forming one cluster were likely a sequencing artifact.

The TCR sequence derives from a man in his forties in good health and CMV-seropositive. The chain employs TRBV9 and TRBJ1-2; 8 bases map to TRBD1. Sequenced: PBMCs. The CDR3 DNA reads as TGTGCCAGCAGCGCCGACAGGGGTAGTAACTATGGCTACACCTTC. This gives the protein CASSADRGSNYGYTF. Full variable domain (remainder filled in from reference TRBV9 and TRBJ1-2): DSGVTQTPKHLITATGQRVTLRCSPRSGDLSVYWYQQSLDQGLQFLIQYYNGEERAKGNILERFSAQQFPDLHSELNLSSLELGDSALYFCASSADRGSNYGYTFGSGTRLTVV.